This entry lists 5 T cell receptor beta chains sequenced from one sample in a study of CD8 T cells in Susac syndrome (dated by TCRdb to about 2019). Library preparation was by the immunoSEQ multiplex PCR assay. RNA was extracted with the RNeasy kit and roughly 0.45 to 1 ug was reverse transcribed using random hexamers. In TCRdb, the public reads were trimmed at Q25 with fastp and aligned with MiXCR, with productive beta chains retained. When rows share a CDR3 protein, they turn into one entry using the most common DNA and genes. The sample table shows about 130,000 distinct CDR3 sequences, and about 95% are seen once. Of the sample, roughly 0.11% is held by the ten largest clones. Sequencing was carried out using CD4+ T cells from PBMCs. These receptors came from a human donor in good health.

The J gene is TRBJ1-1, the V gene TRBV4-2; 7 bases line up with TRBD1. This CDR3 is built from 15 residues. The germline CDR1 and CDR2 sequences are LGHNA and YNFKEQ. Trimming cost V 2 bases and J 11 bases; bases outside gene matches: 14. CDR3 amino acids: CASSQRPGTEHRAFF. CDR3 nucleotides: TGTGCCAGCAGCCAAAGACCCGGGACAGAACATAGGGCTTTCTTT.

This chain joins TRBV20-1 and TRBJ2-2; D unclear. Germline V CDR1 and CDR2: DFQATT, SNEGSKA (reference sequence). Between the trimmed V and J ends, which lost 3 bases and 7 bases, there was a span of 6 bases. The CDR3 has 11 amino acids. CDR3 DNA sequence: TGCAGTGCTAGCCCTGGCGGGGAGCTGTTTTTT. It translates to CSASPGGELFF.

CDR3 amino acids: CASSRVAGDNEQFF. The CDR3 DNA reads as TGTGCCAGCTCACGGGTAGCGGGGGACAATGAGCAGTTCTTC. This chain connects TRBV18 to TRBJ2-1; 9 bases are shared with TRBD2. CDR3 length: 14 amino acids. V dropped 4 bases and J dropped 5; count of bases not matched to a gene: 3. CDR1 and CDR2 from the germline V gene are KGHSH and LQKENI.

This clonotype was seen a single time. This rearrangement joins TRBV3-1 to TRBJ2-7; 7 nucleotides line up with TRBD1. Germline values: CDR1 LGHDT, CDR2 YNNKEL (reference sequence). This CDR3 comprises 13 residues. V shed 4 bases, J shed 5 bases, and the junction held 5 bases outside the gene matches. This chain's CDR3 is CASSRQGPHEQYF. CDR3 nucleotides: TGTGCCAGCAGCCGACAGGGCCCCCACGAGCAGTACTTC.

The chain combines TRBV9 with TRBJ2-3, with D maybe TRBD1 (5 bases). The CDR3 spans 14 residues. The germline V and J ends were trimmed by 0 bases and 6 bases, with 11 bases remaining between them. CDR1 is SGDLS and CDR2 is YYNGEE in the germline V gene. The CDR3 nucleotides read TGTGCCAGCAGCGTAGGGGGCCGTCGGGATACGCAGTATTTT. It yields the protein CASSVGGRRDTQYF.